These T cell receptor beta chains were read from a single sample in a study of cytomegalovirus exposure and HLA in healthy donors. Profiling relied on immunoSEQ multiplex PCR, and the TCRdb table lists in-frame clones only, not all of them. The data contain fewer than 100,000 clones, approximately 7.7% of them singletons. The specimen sequenced was PBMCs. The receptors were gathered from a middle-aged man in good health and CMV-seronegative. Each CDR3 is given with its conserved first and last residue. Each record gives: J gene, clone size, D gene, V gene, CDR3 protein, CDR3 DNA. The D gene is left open where the match is weak. Expanded clones get a size class; other rows say once, few or many, or leave the size out.

TRBJ2-7 | few | NA | TRBV27 | CASSFRGGYEQYF | TGTGCCAGCAGTTTTAGGGGTGGGTACGAGCAGTACTTC
TRBJ1-1 | few | NA | TRBV27 | CASSLAGTLAVAFF | TGTGCCAGCAGTTTGGCGGGTACCTTAGCCGTCGCTTTCTTT
TRBJ1-5 | few | NA | TRBV21-1 | CASSKGVGLSNQPQHF | TGTGCCAGCAGCAAAGGGGTAGGACTTTCCAATCAGCCCCAGCATTTT
TRBJ2-3 | few | NA | TRBV5-8 | CASSLELDTQYF | TGTGCCAGCAGCTTGGAACTAGATACGCAGTATTTT
TRBJ1-4 | few | TRBD1 | TRBV19 | CASSSGQGALGEKLFF | TGTGCCAGTAGTTCGGGACAGGGGGCGCTTGGGGAAAAACTGTTTTTT
TRBJ1-2 | few | TRBD1 | TRBV10-3 | CAISPGTGGTYGYTF | TGTGCCATCAGCCCCGGGACAGGAGGGACCTATGGCTACACCTTC
TRBJ2-7 | NA | NA | TRBV20-1 | CSAPVSYEQYF | TGCAGTGCCCCTGTGTCCTACGAGCAGTACTTC
TRBJ2-5 | few | TRBD2 | TRBV28 | CASSFYRIRTSGGGETQYF | TGTGCCAGCAGTTTCTACCGCATCCGGACTAGCGGGGGAGGAGAGACCCAGTACTTC
TRBJ2-3 | NA | NA | TRBV19 | CASSNRHGDITDTQYF | TGTGCCAGTAGTAACCGACACGGGGACATCACAGATACGCAGTATTTT
TRBJ2-3 | few | NA | TRBV15 | CATTRGTDTQYF | TGTGCCACCACCCGAGGCACAGATACGCAGTATTTT
TRBJ2-5 | few | NA | TRBV7-9 | CASSLATVQETQYF | TGTGCCAGCAGCTTAGCGACTGTCCAAGAGACCCAGTACTTC
TRBJ2-4 | NA | TRBD1 | TRBV5-1 | CASSRDSLRTKNIQYF | TGCGCCAGCAGCAGGGACAGTCTCCGCACCAAAAACATTCAGTACTTC
TRBJ2-4 | NA | TRBD1 | TRBV28 | CASSKQGTMDIQYF | TGTGCCAGCAGTAAACAGGGGACGATGGACATTCAGTACTTC
TRBJ2-1 | few | TRBD1 | TRBV13 | CASSTGGSYNEQFF | TGTGCCAGCAGCACAGGGGGCTCCTACAATGAGCAGTTCTTC
TRBJ2-3 | NA | NA | TRBV11-2 | CASSLDRGDTQYF | TGTGCCAGCAGCTTAGATCGCGGTGATACGCAGTATTTT
TRBJ2-2 | NA | NA | TRBV7-6 | CASSLVGETGELFF | TGTGCCAGCAGCTTAGTAGGGGAAACCGGGGAGCTGTTTTTT
TRBJ2-1 | NA | TRBD2 | TRBV27 | CASSLAGENNEQFF | TGTGCCAGCAGTTTAGCGGGAGAAAACAATGAGCAGTTCTTC
TRBJ2-3 | NA | NA | TRBV7-8 | CASSPGERPTDTQYF | TGTGCCAGCAGCCCAGGGGAGAGGCCCACAGATACGCAGTATTTT
TRBJ2-1 | few | NA | TRBV11-2 | CASSLSPGSVNEQFF | TGTGCCAGCAGCTTATCCCCAGGATCCGTGAATGAGCAGTTCTTC
TRBJ2-1 | few | NA | TRBV2 | CASSPSEHYNEQFF | TGTGCCAGCAGCCCATCTGAACACTACAATGAGCAGTTCTTC
TRBJ2-3 | NA | NA | TRBV5-1 | CASSLTRLAAADTQYF | TGCGCCAGCAGCTTGACCCGACTGGCCGCCGCAGATACGCAGTATTTT
TRBJ1-1 | few | NA | TRBV5-1 | CASSGGRANTEAFF | TGCGCCAGCAGCGGAGGACGGGCAAACACTGAAGCTTTCTTT
TRBJ1-5 | NA | TRBD1 | TRBV28 | CASSLLAGWTGNQPQHF | TGTGCCAGCAGTTTATTAGCGGGCTGGACAGGGAATCAGCCCCAGCATTTT
TRBJ2-5 | NA | NA | TRBV5-6 | CASSLVQGVGETQYF | TGTGCCAGCAGCCTCGTACAGGGTGTTGGGGAGACCCAGTACTTC
TRBJ2-7 | many | TRBD2 | TRBV5-6 | CASSGDYSTFEQYF | TGTGCCAGCAGCGGGGACTACTCTACTTTCGAGCAGTACTTC
TRBJ2-3 | NA | NA | TRBV7-7 | CASSPEGLQYSTDTQYF | TGTGCTAGCAGCCCAGAGGGATTGCAATATAGCACAGATACGCAGTATTTT
TRBJ2-1 | NA | TRBD1 | TRBV14 | CASSQPRIRGGSHEQFF | TGTGCCAGCAGCCAACCCCGGATTAGAGGGGGCTCCCATGAGCAGTTCTTC
TRBJ1-1 | NA | NA | TRBV18 | CASSPPLGQITEAFF | TGTGCCAGCTCACCACCTCTAGGACAGATCACTGAAGCTTTCTTT
TRBJ1-1 | few | NA | TRBV11-2 | CASNPDTSGTEAFF | TGTGCCAGCAACCCGGACACCTCTGGGACTGAAGCTTTCTTT
TRBJ2-3 | NA | NA | TRBV11-2 | CASSLDWSTDTQYF | TGTGCCAGCAGCTTGGACTGGAGCACAGATACGCAGTATTTT
TRBJ1-2 | few | NA | TRBV5-1 | CASSLGGLTNYGYTF | TGCGCCAGCAGCTTGGGGGGACTTACTAACTATGGCTACACCTTC
TRBJ2-7 | NA | TRBD2 | TRBV18 | CASSHPGLVGEQYF | TGTGCCAGCTCACACCCGGGACTAGTAGGCGAGCAGTACTTC
TRBJ1-3 | few | TRBD1 | TRBV6-1 | CASSDPRTGSSGNTIYF | TGTGCCAGCAGTGACCCTCGGACAGGAAGCTCTGGAAACACCATATATTTT
TRBJ2-2 | few | NA | TRBV10-3 | CAVTKWASGELFF | TGTGCCGTCACAAAGTGGGCCTCCGGGGAGCTGTTTTTT
TRBJ2-1 | few | TRBD2 | TRBV29-1 | CGGSSYNEQFF | TGCGGCGGGAGCTCCTACAATGAGCAGTTCTTC
TRBJ2-5 | NA | TRBD1 | TRBV30 | CAWGQGETQYF | TGTGCCTGGGGACAGGGCGAGACCCAGTACTTC
TRBJ1-5 | NA | NA | TRBV28 | CASSTGLQPQHF | TGTGCCAGCAGTACAGGGCTCCAGCCCCAGCATTTT
TRBJ2-5 | NA | NA | TRBV11-2 | CASSLIGETQYF | TGTGCCAGCAGCTTAATCGGGGAGACCCAGTACTTC
TRBJ1-2 | few | NA | TRBV28 | CASSLTRGYSYGYTF | TGTGCCAGCAGTTTAACCCGAGGGTACTCCTATGGCTACACCTTC
TRBJ2-7 | NA | NA | TRBV5-4 | CASSRGGETYEQYF | TGTGCCAGCAGTAGGGGGGGGGAGACCTACGAGCAGTACTTC
TRBJ1-2 | few | NA | TRBV5-1 | CASSLDPGGYGYTF | TGCGCCAGCAGCTTAGACCCCGGAGGGTATGGCTACACCTTC
TRBJ1-1 | NA | NA | TRBV6-6 | CASSYLLGQGPEAFF | TGTGCCAGCAGTTACCTCCTGGGGCAGGGCCCTGAAGCTTTCTTT
TRBJ2-7 | few | TRBD2 | TRBV30 | CAWSTLAGGPSYEQYF | TGTGCCTGGAGTACTCTAGCGGGAGGGCCTTCCTACGAGCAGTACTTC
TRBJ1-1 | NA | NA | TRBV4-3 | CASSQARGGGTEAFF | TGCGCCAGCAGCCAAGCAAGGGGGGGAGGTACTGAAGCTTTCTTT
TRBJ1-6 | few | TRBD1 | TRBV9 | CASSARQGHSPLHF | TGTGCCAGCAGCGCTCGACAGGGGCATTCACCCCTCCACTTT
TRBJ2-5 | few | TRBD2 | TRBV7-7 | CASTLGTSGILKETQYF | TGTGCTAGCACTCTGGGGACTAGCGGAATACTCAAAGAGACCCAGTACTTC
TRBJ1-1 | few | NA | TRBV5-1 | CASSLGRVGGTEAFF | TGCGCCAGCAGCTTGGGCCGAGTTGGTGGCACTGAAGCTTTCTTT
TRBJ1-4 | few | NA | TRBV19 | CASSTLTPPGDEKLFF | TGTGCCAGTAGCACATTGACACCTCCCGGGGATGAAAAACTGTTTTTT
TRBJ2-3 | NA | NA | TRBV29-1 | CSVVYAADTQYF | TGCAGCGTTGTTTACGCGGCAGATACGCAGTATTTT
TRBJ2-3 | NA | TRBD2 | TRBV27 | CASSSPGERGYTDTQYF | TGTGCCAGCAGTTCCCCGGGGGAGCGGGGATACACAGATACGCAGTATTTT
TRBJ2-5 | NA | NA | TRBV27 | CASRKTPEGLWQYF | TGTGCCAGCAGGAAGACACCGGAGGGGCTTTGGCAGTACTTC
TRBJ2-1 | few | NA | TRBV9 | CASSVEVRGAHNEQFF | TGTGCCAGCAGCGTAGAAGTCAGGGGAGCCCACAATGAGCAGTTCTTC